Listed here are 13 T cell receptor beta chains from one sample, sequenced in a study of T cells in Graves' hyperthyroidism and ophthalmopathy. Amplification of TCR beta CDR3 regions was performed using RNA transcripts as template. An initial round of RT-PCR targeting the TCR CDR3 relied on the HTBI primer set. TCRdb redid the calling of the multiplex PCR reads with MiXCR, one entry per CDR3 protein. The profile shows under 350,000 distinct CDR3 sequences, roughly 14% of them singletons. Sequencing input: blood. Every receptor here comes from a woman in her twenties or thirties with Graves' hyperthyroidism that later progressed to Graves' ophthalmopathy.

This clonotype was observed at least ten times. This sequence joins TRBV7-9 and TRBJ2-5; D gene unclear. V was cut by 1 base and J by 2 bases, with 17 bases left in between. The CDR3 is 17 amino acids. Germline V gene lookup returns CDR1 SEHNR and CDR2 FQNEAQ (reference sequence). Here the CDR3 DNA reads TGTGCCAGCAGCTTAGTCGGCTTGGGCAGGCGGCAAGAGACCCAGTACTTC. Protein product: CASSLVGLGRRQETQYF.

This sequence joins TRBV28 and TRBJ2-7; D possibly corresponds to TRBD1 (5 bases). V was pared by 5 bases and J by 5 bases, with 16 bases between. This CDR3 contains 14 residues. Looked up from germline, CDR1 is MDHEN and CDR2 is SYDVKM. The CDR3: CASSPQGGLNEQYF. The CDR3 DNA follows: TGTGCCAGCAGTCCTCAGGGTGGTCTGAACGAGCAGTACTTC.

This clonotype was counted a few times. This chain joins TRBV28 and TRBJ2-3; tentatively, D is TRBD2 (5 bases). The germline V gene has CDR1 MDHEN and CDR2 SYDVKM. The CDR3 spans 15 residues. Trimming shortened V by 4 bases and J by 2 bases, and 13 bases separated the two germline ends. The CDR3, as DNA: TGTGCCAGCAGTTCAGCGGATGCCTACACAGATACGCAGTATTTT. As protein: CASSSADAYTDTQYF.

A word on this clonotype: One base away lies a much larger clone, so this may be a sequencing read error. The rearrangement links TRBV12-3 or TRBV12-4 to TRBJ1-1; the D is unclear. The V gene lost 5 bases and the J gene lost 2 bases, with 18 bases spanning the gap. The CDR3 contains 16 residues. CDR3 bases: TGTGCCAGCAGTCGCACCGGTGGGTTAATAAACACTGAAGCTTTCTTT. Its translation: CASSRTGGLINTEAFF.

In this sample, this clonotype turned up many times. This chain links TRBV20-1 with TRBJ2-1; 12 nucleotides agree with TRBD2. The CDR3 runs 14 residues. V was pared by 5 bases and J by 5 bases, with 4 bases of the junction left unmatched. The germline CDR1 and CDR2 sequences are DFQATT and SNEGSKA (reference sequence). The CDR3 loop is CSADGLAGNNEQFF. For the CDR3, the DNA is TGCAGTGCTGATGGACTAGCGGGAAACAATGAGCAGTTCTTC.

This clonotype came up many times. V usage is TRBV20-1 and J usage is TRBJ2-5, with 9 bases matching TRBD2. Germline CDR1 is DFQATT and CDR2 is SNEGSKA (reference sequence). This CDR3 contains 16 residues. Unmatched junction bases numbered 8, after V lost 3 bases and J lost 0 bases. DNA for the CDR3: TGCAGTGCTAGCCGGTACCTAGCGGGGAACCAAGAGACCCAGTACTTC. Its translation: CSASRYLAGNQETQYF.

This clonotype has only a few counts. The chain joins TRBV19 to TRBJ2-1; no firm D call. Trimming took 3 bases from V and 0 from J, leaving 9 bases between them. Germline assignment: CDR1 LNHDA and CDR2 SQIVND (reference sequence). This CDR3 comprises 15 residues. Here the CDR3 reads CASSMLEASYNEQFF. The CDR3 bases are TGTGCCAGTAGTATGCTAGAAGCCTCCTACAATGAGCAGTTCTTC.

This clonotype turned up a few times. The chain is built from TRBV19 and TRBJ2-1; TRBD2 matches at 7 bases. The CDR3 sequence is 14 residues long. Germline CDR1 and CDR2: LNHDA and SQIVND (reference sequence). V lost 3 bases, J lost 6 bases, and 5 bases stayed unmatched. The CDR3: CASSIGGRANEQFF. CDR3 sequence (DNA): TGTGCCAGTAGTATCGGTGGGAGGGCCAATGAGCAGTTCTTC.

This clonotype was recorded many times. The chain uses TRBV29-1 and TRBJ2-7; D is possibly TRBD1 or TRBD2 (7 bases each). CDR3 length: 13 residues. The germline V gene has CDR1 SQVTM and CDR2 ANQGSEA. With 6 bases removed from V and 11 bases from J, the gap between germline ends came to 23 bases. The DNA for the CDR3 is TGCAGCGTCCAGGGGGGGCTCCCCGGGGAGGAGTACTTC. The encoded protein is CSVQGGLPGEEYF.

This clonotype was seen ten or more times. The chain combines TRBV6-5 with TRBJ2-1; D ambiguous. Trimming removed 2 bases at V and 10 bases at J, with 9 bases between. The CDR3 spans 12 residues. Per germline, CDR1 MNHEY and CDR2 SVGAGI. The CDR3 protein is CASSYAVGEQFF. The CDR3 DNA sequence: TGTGCCAGCAGTTACGCCGTAGGGGAGCAGTTCTTC.

This clonotype was observed at least ten times. This chain connects TRBV28 to TRBJ2-7, with a tentative D call TRBD1 (5 bases). The CDR3 covers 16 residues. Germline values: CDR1 MDHEN, CDR2 SYDVKM. V lost 5 bases and J lost 0, with 17 bases in between. CDR3 nucleotides: TGTGCCAGCAGTCCCCAGGGTTGGGCTAGCTCCTACGAGCAGTACTTC. This encodes CASSPQGWASSYEQYF. Full variable domain (remainder filled in from reference TRBV28 and TRBJ2-7): DVKVTQSSRYLVKRTGEKVFLECVQDMDHENMFWYRQDPGLGLRLIYFSYDVKMKEKGDIPEGYSVSREKKERFSLILESASTNQTSMYLCASSPQGWASSYEQYFGPGTRLTVT.

This clonotype was seen many times. The chain joins TRBV7-2 to TRBJ2-7; the match to TRBD2 covers 11 bases. The CDR3 loop spans 15 amino acids. Per germline, CDR1 SGHTA and CDR2 FQGNSA. The V gene end was trimmed by 1 base and the J gene end by 7 bases; junction bases not matched to a gene: 6. The CDR3 nucleotides read TGTGCCAGCAGCTTAGATACTAGCGGGAGTAGGGAGCAGTACTTC. Translating it yields CASSLDTSGSREQYF.

This clonotype was counted many times. The V and J genes are TRBV7-2 and TRBJ2-1, with TRBD2 matching over 13 bases. J was trimmed by 9 bases and V by 5 bases; bases with no gene match: 7. Looked up from germline, CDR1 is SGHTA and CDR2 is FQGNSA. CDR3 length equals 15 residues. The CDR3 sequence: CASSPTSGRLVEQFF. The CDR3 DNA follows: TGTGCCAGCAGCCCGACTAGCGGGAGGTTGGTTGAGCAGTTCTTC.